This T cell receptor beta chain was profiled in a study of blood T cell repertoires in COVID-19. At the level of the study: Some COVID-19 samples were acute and others convalescent; all came from the United States, Italy and Spain. From T cells, B-cell-depleted T cells, or PBMCs came the material, which was cDNA or gDNA.

As handled by the study authors: It was from reference gene primer amplification that nucleated cell counts were estimated. Profiled with immunoSEQ multiplex PCR; TCRdb holds only in-frame clones, not every one. V and J calls plus clone size are reproduced from that table; the DNA served to infer D and trimming. Among roughly 330,000 clones listed, roughly nine tenths were seen once. The V gene end was trimmed by 3 bases and the J gene end by 4 bases; junction bases not matched to a gene: 7. This CDR3 is built from 14 residues. The V gene's germline CDR1 is SGHNT and CDR2 YYREEE (reference sequence).

The sample was peripheral blood. The TCR originated in a young man who had recovered from COVID-19. The chain uses TRBV5-4 and TRBJ2-7; TRBD2 matches 7 bases. The CDR3 nucleotides are TGTGCCAGCAGCTCCCGGGGGGATGGGTACGAGCAGTACTTC. As protein: CASSSRGDGYEQYF.